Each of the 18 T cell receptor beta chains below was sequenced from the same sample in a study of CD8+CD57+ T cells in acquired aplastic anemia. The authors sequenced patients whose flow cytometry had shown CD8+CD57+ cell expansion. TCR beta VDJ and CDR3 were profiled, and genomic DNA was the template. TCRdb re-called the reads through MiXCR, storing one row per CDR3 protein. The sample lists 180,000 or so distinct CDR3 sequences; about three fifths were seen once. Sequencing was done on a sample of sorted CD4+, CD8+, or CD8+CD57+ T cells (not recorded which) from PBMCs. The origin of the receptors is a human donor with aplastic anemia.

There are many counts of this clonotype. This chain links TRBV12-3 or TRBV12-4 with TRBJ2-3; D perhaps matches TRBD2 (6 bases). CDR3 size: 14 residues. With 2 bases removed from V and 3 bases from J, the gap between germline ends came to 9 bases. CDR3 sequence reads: CASSLSRGTDTQYF. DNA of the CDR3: TGTGCCAGCAGTTTAAGTCGGGGGACAGATACGCAGTATTTT.

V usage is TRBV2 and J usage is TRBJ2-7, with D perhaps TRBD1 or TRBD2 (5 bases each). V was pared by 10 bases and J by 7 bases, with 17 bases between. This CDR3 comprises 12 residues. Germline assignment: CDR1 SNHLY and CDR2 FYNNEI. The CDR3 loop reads CAISRGPREQYF. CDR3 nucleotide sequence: TGTGCCATCTCACGGGGCCCCCGGGAGCAGTACTTC.

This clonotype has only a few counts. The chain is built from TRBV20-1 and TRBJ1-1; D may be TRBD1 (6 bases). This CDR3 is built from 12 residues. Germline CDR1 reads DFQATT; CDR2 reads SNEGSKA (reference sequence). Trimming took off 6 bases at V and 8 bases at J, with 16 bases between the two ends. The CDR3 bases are TGCAGTGCGGGAGGGGGTTGGTCCGAAGCTTTCTTT. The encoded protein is CSAGGGWSEAFF.

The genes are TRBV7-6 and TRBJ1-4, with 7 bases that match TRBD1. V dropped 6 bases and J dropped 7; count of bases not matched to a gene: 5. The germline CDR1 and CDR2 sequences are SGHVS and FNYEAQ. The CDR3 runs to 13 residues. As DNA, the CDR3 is TGTGCCAGCAGTTGGACAGGCCCTGAAAAACTGTTTTTT. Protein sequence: CASSWTGPEKLFF.

This CDR3 reads CASSQAIAGGWETQYF. DNA for the CDR3: TGCGCCAGCAGCCAGGCTATAGCGGGGGGCTGGGAGACCCAGTACTTC. V usage is TRBV4-1 and J usage is TRBJ2-5, with 10 bases matching TRBD2. The CDR3 totals 16 residues. J lost 5 bases, V lost 3 bases, and 9 bases had no gene match. CDR1 is MGHRA, CDR2 YSYEKL, per germline.

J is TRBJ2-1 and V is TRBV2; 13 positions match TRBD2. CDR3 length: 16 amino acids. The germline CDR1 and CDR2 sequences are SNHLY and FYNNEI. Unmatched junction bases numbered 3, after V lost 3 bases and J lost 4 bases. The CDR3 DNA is TGTGCCAGCAGTGATGAGACTAGCGGGAGGTACAATGAGCAGTTCTTC. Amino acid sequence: CASSDETSGRYNEQFF.

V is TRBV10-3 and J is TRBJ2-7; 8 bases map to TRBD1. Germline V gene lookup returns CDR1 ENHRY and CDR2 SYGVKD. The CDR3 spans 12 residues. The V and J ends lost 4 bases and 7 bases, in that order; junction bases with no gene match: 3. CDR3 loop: CAISGTGREQYF. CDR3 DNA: TGTGCCATCAGTGGGACAGGGAGAGAGCAGTACTTC.

The CDR3 DNA reads as TGTGCCAGCAGCTTGGTTTTAGCGGGGCAAGAGACCCAGTACTTC. Its translation: CASSLVLAGQETQYF. The V gene is TRBV5-4, the J gene TRBJ2-5, with 8 bases fitting TRBD2. The J segment lost 2 bases and the V segment lost 0 bases, leaving 3 bases of the junction unmatched. The CDR3 spans 15 residues. The germline V gene encodes CDR1 SGHNT and CDR2 YYREEE (reference sequence).

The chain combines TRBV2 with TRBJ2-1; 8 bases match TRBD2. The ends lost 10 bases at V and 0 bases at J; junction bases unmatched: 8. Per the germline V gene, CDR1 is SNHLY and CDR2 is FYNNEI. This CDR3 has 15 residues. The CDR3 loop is CATGGTASSYNEQFF. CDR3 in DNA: TGTGCCACGGGAGGGACCGCAAGCTCCTACAATGAGCAGTTCTTC.

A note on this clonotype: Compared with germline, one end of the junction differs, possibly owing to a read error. In nucleotides, the CDR3 is TGTGCCAGTCAGGACCTCGCAGATACGCAGTATTTT. Translated, it gives CASQDLADTQYF. This sequence joins TRBV5-1 and TRBJ2-3; D gene uncertain. This CDR3 region has 12 residues. In germline, CDR1 is SGHRS, CDR2 YFSETQ.

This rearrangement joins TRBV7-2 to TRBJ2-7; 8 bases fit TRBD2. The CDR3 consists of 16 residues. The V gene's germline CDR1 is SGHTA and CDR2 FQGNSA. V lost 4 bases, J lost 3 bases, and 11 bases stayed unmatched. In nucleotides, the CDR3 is TGTGCCAGCAGCTCCCAATGGGGACTAGGGGTCTACGAGCAGTACTTC. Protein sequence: CASSSQWGLGVYEQYF.

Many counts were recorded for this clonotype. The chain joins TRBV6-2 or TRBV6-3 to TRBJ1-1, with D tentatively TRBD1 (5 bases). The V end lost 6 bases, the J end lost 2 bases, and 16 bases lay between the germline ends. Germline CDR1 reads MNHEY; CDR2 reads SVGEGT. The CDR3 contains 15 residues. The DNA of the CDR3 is TGTGCCAGCAGGACCGTCTTGGGGCTCAACACTGAAGCTTTCTTT. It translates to CASRTVLGLNTEAFF.

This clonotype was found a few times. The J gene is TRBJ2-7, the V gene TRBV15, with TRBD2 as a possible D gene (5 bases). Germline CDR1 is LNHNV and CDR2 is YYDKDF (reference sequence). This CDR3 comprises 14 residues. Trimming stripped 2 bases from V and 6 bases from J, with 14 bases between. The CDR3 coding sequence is TGTGCCACCAGCAGACACCACCGGGAAACCGAGCAGTACTTC. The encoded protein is CATSRHHRETEQYF.

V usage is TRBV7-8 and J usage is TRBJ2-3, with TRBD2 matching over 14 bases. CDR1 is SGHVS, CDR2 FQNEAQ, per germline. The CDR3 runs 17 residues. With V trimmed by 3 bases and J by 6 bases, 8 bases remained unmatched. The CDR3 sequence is CASSLGPGLAGVDTQYF. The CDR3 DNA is TGTGCCAGCAGCTTGGGGCCGGGACTAGCGGGAGTGGATACGCAGTATTTT.

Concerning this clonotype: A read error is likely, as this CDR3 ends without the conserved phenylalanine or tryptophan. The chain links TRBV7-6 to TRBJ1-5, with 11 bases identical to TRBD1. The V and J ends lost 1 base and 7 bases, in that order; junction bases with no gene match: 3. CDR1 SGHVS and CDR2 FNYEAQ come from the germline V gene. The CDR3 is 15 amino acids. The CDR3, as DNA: TGTGCCAGCAGCTTAGAGGACAGGGGGCACCAGCCCCAGCATTTG. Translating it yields CASSLEDRGHQPQHL.

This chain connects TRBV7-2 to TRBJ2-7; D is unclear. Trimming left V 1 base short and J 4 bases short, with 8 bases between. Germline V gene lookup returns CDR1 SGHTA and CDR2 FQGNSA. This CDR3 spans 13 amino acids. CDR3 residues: CASSLGGEYEQYF. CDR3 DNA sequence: TGTGCCAGCAGCTTAGGTGGTGAATACGAGCAGTACTTC. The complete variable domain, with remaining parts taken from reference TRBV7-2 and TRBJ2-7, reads GAGVSQSPSNKVTEKGKDVELRCDPISGHTALYWYRQSLGQGLEFLIYFQGNSAPDKSGLPSDRFSAERTGGSVSTLTIQRTQQEDSAVYLCASSLGGEYEQYFGPGTRLTVT.

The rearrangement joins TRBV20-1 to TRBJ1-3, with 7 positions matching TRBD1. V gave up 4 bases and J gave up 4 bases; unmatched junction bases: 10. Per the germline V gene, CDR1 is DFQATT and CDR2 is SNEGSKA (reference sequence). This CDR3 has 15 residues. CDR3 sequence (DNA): TGCAGTGCTAACCCAGGGGGATTTCCCGGAAACACCATATATTTT. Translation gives CSANPGGFPGNTIYF.

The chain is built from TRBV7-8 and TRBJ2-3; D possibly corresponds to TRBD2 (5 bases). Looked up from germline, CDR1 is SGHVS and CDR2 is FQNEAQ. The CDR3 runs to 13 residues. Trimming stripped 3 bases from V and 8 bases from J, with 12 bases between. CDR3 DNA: TGTGCCAGCAGCTTGGGAGAAGGCAGTACGCAGTATTTT. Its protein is CASSLGEGSTQYF.